What follows is one T cell receptor beta chain and its context. Per the study methods: For nucleated cells, counts were estimated from reference gene primer amplification. Sequenced by immunoSEQ multiplex PCR; TCRdb stores in-frame clones only, minus some. D and trimming come from the DNA, and the V and J calls and clone size come from that table. Of some 150,000 clones listed, 75% to 90% were seen once; the top ten hold around 4%. The entry originates in a study of blood T cell repertoires in COVID-19. In the study overall: Both acute and convalescent COVID-19 samples were obtained from the United States, Italy and Spain. T cells, B-cell-depleted T cells, or PBMCs provided the cDNA or gDNA that served as material.

Germline V gene data show CDR1 as MNHEY and CDR2 as SVGAGI. J was trimmed by 10 bases and V by 6 bases; bases with no gene match: 12. This CDR3 is built from 14 residues. The chain carries TRBV6-5 and TRBJ1-3; 7 nucleotides line up with TRBD1. This TCR derives from a woman aged 55-75 years with active or convalescent COVID-19. Material for sequencing was peripheral blood. The CDR3 sequence: CASRAGTAGTTIYF. The CDR3 region has the DNA TGTGCCAGCAGGGCCGGGACAGCTGGGACTACCATATATTTT.